A single TCR beta chain is shown here with its context. Other nucleotide sequences from this sample produce the same CDR3. The sample is drawn from a study of Ad26.COV2.S vaccination and SARS-CoV-2 variants. Described treatment: some 20 received Ad26.COV2.S at low or high dose, single or two shots; about five received placebo; per-sample allocation not given. Repertoires come from day 63 after the first vaccine or placebo injection. With 1 base removed from V and 1 base from J, the gap between germline ends came to 2 bases. Germline V gene lookup returns CDR1 DFQATT and CDR2 SNEGSKA (reference sequence). This CDR3 has 11 residues. Produced via immunoSEQ multiplex PCR; TCRdb's table is partial and in-frame only. The sample contains 410,000 or so clones, around 90% of which appear only once.

Specimen: peripheral blood, collected in a trial of Ad26.COV2.S vaccine versus placebo. This TCR came from a person between 18 and 60 years old who received the Ad26.COV2.S COVID-19 vaccine or a placebo. V usage is TRBV20-1 and J usage is TRBJ2-7; D ambiguous. This chain's CDR3 is CSARVSYEQYF. The CDR3 DNA is TGCAGTGCTAGAGTGTCCTACGAGCAGTACTTC.